A single T cell receptor beta chain is shown here with its context. With the read ending 3 residues before the CDR3 end, the germline J gene is used to fill in that end. The repertoire was sequenced with immunoSEQ multiplex PCR; TCRdb's copy has only in-frame clones and lacks some. The table lists around 21,000 clones. Germline CDR1 and CDR2: LNHDA and SQIVND (reference sequence). This CDR3 contains 12 residues. Deletions cut 4 bases from V and 9 bases from J, with 10 bases between. This entry comes from a study of T cells in women clearing cervical HPV infection. This TCR derives from a woman aged 18 to 69 with a cervical HPV16 infection that either progressed to CIN3+ or cleared (not recorded which). The rearrangement uses TRBV19 and TRBJ1-5; D gene unclear. Sequencing was carried out using blood buffy coat. CDR3 region: CASSTRKGPQHF. Partial CDR3 DNA: TGTGCCAGTAGTACCAGAAAGGGGCCC.